The T cell receptor beta chain under discussion was sequenced for a study of blood T cell repertoires in COVID-19. Turning to the study itself: From the United States, Italy and Spain came samples of acute and convalescent COVID-19. PBMCs, B-cell-depleted T cells, or T cells provided the cDNA or gDNA that made up the material.

From germline, CDR1 is KGHSH and CDR2 LQKENI. With 2 bases clipped from V and 3 bases from J, the junction kept 2 bases outside the gene matches. The CDR3 runs to 14 residues. As originally analysed: Quantification of nucleated cells was approximated via reference gene primer amplification. Sequencing used immunoSEQ multiplex PCR; TCRdb keeps in-frame clones, though not all of them. V and J calls and clone size follow that table, whereas D and trimming were derived from the DNA. The table includes about 440,000 clones, around 89% detected once. About this clone itself: Different DNA sequences within this sample yield the same CDR3.

The sequenced sample consisted of peripheral blood. The receptor was derived from a woman younger than 45 with acute or convalescent COVID-19. The J gene is TRBJ1-2, the V gene TRBV18; 8 nucleotides match TRBD1. CDR3: CASSPGQGDYGYTF. The CDR3 DNA reads as TGTGCCAGCTCACCAGGACAGGGTGACTATGGCTACACCTTC.